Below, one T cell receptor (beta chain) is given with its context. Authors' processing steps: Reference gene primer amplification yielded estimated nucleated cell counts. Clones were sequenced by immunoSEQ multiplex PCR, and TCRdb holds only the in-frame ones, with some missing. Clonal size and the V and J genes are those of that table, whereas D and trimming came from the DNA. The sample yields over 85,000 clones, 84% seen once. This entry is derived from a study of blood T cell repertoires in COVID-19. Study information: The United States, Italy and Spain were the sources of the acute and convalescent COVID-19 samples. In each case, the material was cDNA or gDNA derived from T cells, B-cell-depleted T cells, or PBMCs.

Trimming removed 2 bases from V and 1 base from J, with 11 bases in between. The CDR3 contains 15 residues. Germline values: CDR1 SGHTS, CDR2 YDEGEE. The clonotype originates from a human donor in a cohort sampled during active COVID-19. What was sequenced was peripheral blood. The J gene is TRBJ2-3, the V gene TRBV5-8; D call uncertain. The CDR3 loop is CASSFRHLRTDTQYF. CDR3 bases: TGTGCCAGCAGCTTTAGACACCTCCGCACAGATACGCAGTATTTT. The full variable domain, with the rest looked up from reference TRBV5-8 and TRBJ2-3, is EAGVTQSPTHLIKTRGQQATLRCSPISGHTSVYWYQQALGLGLQFLLWYDEGEERNRGNFPPRFSGRQFPNYSSELNVNALELEDSALYLCASSFRHLRTDTQYFGPGTRLTVL.